This T cell receptor (beta chain) comes out of a study of blood T cell repertoires in COVID-19. Study-level background: Sources were T cells, B-cell-depleted T cells, or PBMCs; the material itself was cDNA or gDNA.

V lost 5 bases to trimming and J lost 3 bases; unmatched junction nucleotides: 17. The CDR3 length is 19 residues. CDR1 is MNHEY and CDR2 is SVGEGT in the germline V gene. Original data processing: Counts of nucleated cells, estimated from reference gene primer amplification, were obtained. Assay: immunoSEQ multiplex PCR; the TCRdb copy retains only in-frame clones and omits some. The V and J calls and the clone size are those of that table, but D and trimming were determined from the DNA. The sample yields roughly 140,000 clones, 75% to 90% seen once. The chain has TRBV6-2 or TRBV6-3 and TRBJ2-7, with 12 bases that match TRBD2. The specimen was peripheral blood. This TCR was recovered from a man aged 55 to 70 with acute or convalescent COVID-19. CDR3 sequence reads: CASSPTGKGLAGPRYEQYF. In nucleotides, the CDR3 is TGTGCCAGCAGTCCCACCGGGAAGGGACTAGCGGGCCCCCGCTACGAGCAGTACTTC.